This entry lists 13 T cell receptor beta chains sequenced from one sample in a study of blood T cell repertoires in COVID-19. Sequencing used immunoSEQ multiplex PCR; TCRdb keeps in-frame clones, though not all of them. This table has 150,000 to 190,000 clones, approximately 80% appearing once. Source material: peripheral blood. The source of these receptors is a man in his 60s with acute or convalescent COVID-19.

This clone appeared once. The genes are TRBV4-2 and TRBJ1-5, with 11 bases lining up with TRBD1. Looked up from germline, CDR1 is LGHNA and CDR2 is YNFKEQ. This CDR3 has 17 residues. After removal of 1 base from V and 6 bases from J, the junction contained 8 bases not matched to a gene. CDR3 sequence: CASSQGTGGDHSQPQHF. DNA of the CDR3: TGTGCCAGCAGCCAAGGGACAGGGGGCGATCACAGTCAGCCCCAGCATTTT.

The rearrangement uses TRBV29-1 and TRBJ2-5; 7 nucleotides match TRBD1. Germline V gene sequence: CDR1 SQVTM, CDR2 ANQGSEA. The CDR3 has 16 amino acids. The V segment lost 4 bases and the J segment 1 base; nucleotides outside the gene matches: 12. CDR3 sequence (DNA): TGCAGCGTTGGGACAGGACCCAGGAGTTCCCAAGAGACCCAGTACTTC. Translation: CSVGTGPRSSQETQYF. Combining the CDR3 with reference TRBV29-1 and TRBJ2-5 gives the whole variable domain SAVISQKPSRDICQRGTSLTIQCQVDSQVTMMFWYRQQPGQSLTLIATANQGSEATYESGFVIDKFPISRPNLTFSTLTVSNMSPEDSSIYLCSVGTGPRSSQETQYFGPGTRLLVL.

This sequence joins TRBV6-5 and TRBJ1-1, with D unresolved. This CDR3 is 13 amino acids long. Trimming removed 2 bases from V and 4 bases from J, with 8 bases in between. From germline, CDR1 is MNHEY and CDR2 SVGAGI. CDR3 coding DNA: TGTGCCAGCAGTTACCTCCGGAGCACTGAAGCTTTCTTT. Protein: CASSYLRSTEAFF.

V and J are TRBV12-3 or TRBV12-4 and TRBJ2-1; 7 bases align to TRBD1. CDR3 size: 13 residues. The trim removed 4 bases at V and 4 bases at J, leaving 1 base unmatched. The CDR3 DNA reads as TGTGCCAGCAGTTGGGACAGTTACAATGAGCAGTTCTTC. It translates to CASSWDSYNEQFF.

The sample holds a few counts of this clone. V and J are TRBV2 and TRBJ1-6, with D perhaps TRBD1 (5 bases). Trimming took 7 bases from V and 7 from J, leaving 14 bases between them. The CDR3 has 14 amino acids. Germline assignment: CDR1 SNHLY and CDR2 FYNNEI. The CDR3 is CASIPTDGNSPLHF. The DNA of the CDR3 is TGTGCCAGCATCCCGACAGACGGGAATTCACCCCTCCACTTT. The full variable domain, in which reference TRBV2 and TRBJ1-6 provide the parts outside the CDR3, is EPEVTQTPSHQVTQMGQEVILRCVPISNHLYFYWYRQILGQKVEFLVSFYNNEISEKSEIFDDQFSVERPDGSNFTLKIRSTKLEDSAMYFCASIPTDGNSPLHFGNGTRLTVT.

This clone was observed a few times. The gene calls are TRBV28 and TRBJ1-3, with TRBD1 as a possible D gene (6 bases). Trimming shortened V by 5 bases and J by 0 bases, and 14 bases separated the two germline ends. CDR3 length: 16 amino acids. Germline V CDR1 and CDR2: MDHEN, SYDVKM. CDR3 bases: TGTGCCAGCAGTCCCCTGGACAGCCGCTCTGGAAACACCATATATTTT. This encodes CASSPLDSRSGNTIYF. Looking up the rest from reference TRBV28 and TRBJ1-3 gives the full variable domain: DVKVTQSSRYLVKRTGEKVFLECVQDMDHENMFWYRQDPGLGLRLIYFSYDVKMKEKGDIPEGYSVSREKKERFSLILESASTNQTSMYLCASSPLDSRSGNTIYFGEGSWLTVV.

The rearrangement joins TRBV15 to TRBJ2-1, with D perhaps TRBD1 (7 bases). Between the trimmed V and J ends, which lost 0 bases and 3 bases, there was a span of 9 bases. The CDR3 contains 15 residues. CDR1 and CDR2 from the germline V gene are LNHNV and YYDKDF (reference sequence). CDR3 residues: CATSRDQGGYNEQFF. The CDR3 nucleotides are TGTGCCACCAGCAGAGATCAGGGGGGCTACAATGAGCAGTTCTTC.

The rearrangement joins TRBV28 to TRBJ1-3; perhaps TRBD1 as D (5 bases). CDR1 is MDHEN and CDR2 is SYDVKM in the germline V gene. This CDR3 has 15 amino acids. V lost 4 bases to trimming and J lost 0 bases, with 10 bases between them. For the CDR3, the DNA is TGTGCCAGCAGTTGGTGGGGCGTCTCTGGAAACACCATATATTTT. Amino acid sequence: CASSWWGVSGNTIYF. Drawing the rest from reference TRBV28 and TRBJ1-3, the complete variable domain is DVKVTQSSRYLVKRTGEKVFLECVQDMDHENMFWYRQDPGLGLRLIYFSYDVKMKEKGDIPEGYSVSREKKERFSLILESASTNQTSMYLCASSWWGVSGNTIYFGEGSWLTVV.

The rearrangement links TRBV7-3 to TRBJ2-7; possibly TRBD2 for D (5 bases). Germline CDR1 reads SGHTA; CDR2 reads FQGTGA. V gave up 5 bases and J gave up 2 bases, with 16 bases separating them. There are 15 residues in the CDR3. The CDR3 sequence: CASSPNGLGAYEQYF. The CDR3 nucleotides are TGTGCCAGCAGCCCTAACGGACTGGGCGCCTACGAGCAGTACTTC.

This chain uses TRBV5-4 with TRBJ2-7; 9 bases fit TRBD1. Germline V gene sequence: CDR1 SGHNT, CDR2 YYREEE (reference sequence). The CDR3 spans 13 residues. V shed 5 bases and J 6 bases; nucleotides not matched to a gene: 6. The CDR3 nucleotides read TGTGCCAGCAGATCCGGGACAGGGACCGAGCAGTACTTC. Its protein is CASRSGTGTEQYF. The variable domain in full, with the rest retrieved from reference TRBV5-4 and TRBJ2-7, is ETGVTQSPTHLIKTRGQQVTLRCSSQSGHNTVSWYQQALGQGPQFIFQYYREEENGRGNFPPRFSGLQFPNYSSELNVNALELDDSALYLCASRSGTGTEQYFGPGTRLTVT.

Here the CDR3 reads CASSQSSGGMGEQFF. In DNA, the CDR3 is TGTGCCAGCAGCCAATCGAGCGGGGGGATGGGTGAGCAGTTCTTC. J is TRBJ2-1 and V is TRBV16; 9 positions agree with TRBD2. Trimming cost V 0 bases and J 9 bases; bases outside gene matches: 6. CDR3 length: 15 amino acids. Germline V gene lookup returns CDR1 KGHSY and CDR2 FQNENV.

The chain is built from TRBV24-1 and TRBJ2-2, with a tentative D call TRBD2 (5 bases). The CDR3 runs 12 residues. Germline V lookup: CDR1 KGHDR, CDR2 SFDVKD. V was trimmed by 9 bases and J by 3 bases, leaving 7 bases between them. CDR3 DNA sequence: TGTGCCACCGCGGGCGACACCGGGGAGCTGTTTTTT. It codes for CATAGDTGELFF.

The CDR3 nucleotides read TGTGCCAGCAGTTATTATCAGGGTGTTGGCAATCAGCCCCAGCATTTT. Translating gives CASSYYQGVGNQPQHF. The chain uses TRBV6-2 or TRBV6-3 and TRBJ1-5; maybe TRBD1 (5 bases). Germline V gene sequence: CDR1 MNHEY, CDR2 SVGEGT. Trimming removed 3 bases from V and 2 bases from J, with 14 bases in between. This CDR3 region has 16 residues.